A single sample is the source of the 10 T cell receptor beta chains below, sequenced in a study of T cells in Graves' hyperthyroidism and ophthalmopathy. Regions amplified from RNA transcripts were the TCR beta CDR3 regions. A first-round RT-PCR of the TCR CDR3 used the HTBI primer set. One entry per CDR3 protein results from TCRdb running MiXCR on the multiplex PCR reads. This sample has some 690,000 distinct CDR3 sequences; roughly a sixth occur once, and the top ten carry around 15%. Sequenced input: blood. These receptors all come from a man aged 50 to 59 with Graves' hyperthyroidism.

This clonotype was seen many times. The chain combines TRBV6-2 or TRBV6-3 with TRBJ2-2; possibly TRBD1 for D (6 bases). Trimming took 2 bases from V and 7 from J, leaving 14 bases between them. There are 15 residues in the CDR3. CDR1 MNHEY and CDR2 SVGEGT come from the germline V gene. The CDR3 bases are TGTGCCAGCAGTTACGACAGGCGACGGATCGGGGAGCTGTTTTTT. Translated, it gives CASSYDRRRIGELFF.

This chain uses TRBV29-1 with TRBJ1-2, with D perhaps matching TRBD1 (6 bases). V dropped 2 bases and J dropped 8 bases, with 12 bases sitting between them. Germline lookup yields CDR1 SQVTM and CDR2 ANQGSEA. This CDR3 has 12 residues. CDR3 loop: CSVESGQSGYTF. The CDR3 DNA is TGCAGCGTTGAATCCGGACAGAGCGGCTACACCTTC. The complete variable domain, with remaining parts taken from reference TRBV29-1 and TRBJ1-2, reads SAVISQKPSRDICQRGTSLTIQCQVDSQVTMMFWYRQQPGQSLTLIATANQGSEATYESGFVIDKFPISRPNLTFSTLTVSNMSPEDSSIYLCSVESGQSGYTFGSGTRLTVV.

This clonotype was counted at least ten times. V gene TRBV9 combines with J gene TRBJ1-1; 9 positions match TRBD1. V dropped 3 bases and J dropped 0; count of bases not matched to a gene: 3. The CDR3 contains 15 residues. Looked up from germline, CDR1 is SGDLS and CDR2 is YYNGEE. CDR3 DNA: TGTGCCAGCAGCGCGGGACAGGGAGTGAACACTGAAGCTTTCTTT. Translated, it gives CASSAGQGVNTEAFF.

This chain connects TRBV29-1 to TRBJ1-5; D is perhaps TRBD1 (5 bases). The germline V gene has CDR1 SQVTM and CDR2 ANQGSEA. The CDR3 contains 13 residues. Trimming took 6 bases from V and 3 from J, leaving 12 bases between them. CDR3 DNA: TGCAGCGTAGCCGAGGACATCAATCAGCCCCAGCATTTT. Its protein is CSVAEDINQPQHF.

Note on this clonotype: A much larger clone lies one base from this, so it may be a read error. The rearrangement joins TRBV11-2 to TRBJ2-1; D is undetermined. The CDR3 runs 14 residues. The germline V gene encodes CDR1 SGHAT and CDR2 FQNNGV. The CDR3, as DNA: TGTGCCAGCAAAGAAGGTCTACTCTACAATGAGCGGTTCTTC. Translating gives CASKEGLLYNERFF.

This clonotype appeared many times. The rearrangement joins TRBV12-3 or TRBV12-4 to TRBJ2-6; D is undetermined. This CDR3 comprises 18 residues. With 5 bases removed from V and 2 bases from J, the gap between germline ends came to 19 bases. The CDR3 nucleotides read TGTGCCAGCAGTCCCCCCGGTATGGGGTTCACTGGGGCCAACGTCCTGACTTTC. Encoded protein: CASSPPGMGFTGANVLTF.

This clonotype was observed a few times. The chain links TRBV7-2 to TRBJ2-1, with a tentative D call TRBD2 (5 bases). Trimming took off 1 base at V and 0 bases at J, with 10 bases between the two ends. The CDR3 has 16 amino acids. Germline V gene data show CDR1 as SGHTA and CDR2 as FQGNSA. The CDR3 loop reads CASSLGVGSSYNEQFF. The CDR3 DNA sequence: TGTGCCAGCAGCTTAGGGGTGGGGAGCTCCTACAATGAGCAGTTCTTC.

This clonotype came up many times. The chain has TRBV28 and TRBJ2-7; D uncertain. Germline CDR1 reads MDHEN; CDR2 reads SYDVKM. Trimming took off 7 bases at V and 0 bases at J, with 16 bases between the two ends. The CDR3 extends over 15 amino acids. The CDR3 is CASNPIRTDSYEQYF. The CDR3, as DNA: TGTGCCAGCAACCCAATTCGGACGGACTCCTACGAGCAGTACTTC.

The gene calls are TRBV4-1 and TRBJ1-4, with D maybe TRBD1 (5 bases). CDR3 length: 16 residues. Germline CDR1 is MGHRA and CDR2 is YSYEKL. The V and J ends lost 4 bases and 2 bases respectively, with 14 bases between them. The CDR3 reads CASSRGVPFTNEKLFF. The CDR3 DNA reads as TGCGCCAGCAGCCGGGGGGTCCCTTTCACTAATGAAAAACTGTTTTTT.

The chain employs TRBV6-1 and TRBJ2-1; TRBD1 agrees at 7 bases. CDR1 and CDR2 from the germline V gene are MNHNS and SASEGT. This CDR3 contains 14 residues. The V and J ends lost 5 bases and 7 bases, in that order; junction bases with no gene match: 8. The CDR3, as DNA: TGTGCCAGCAGTCGTCGACAGGGACATAATGAGCAGTTCTTC. This translates into CASSRRQGHNEQFF.